The 9 T cell receptor beta chains below all came from one sample that was sequenced in a study of OX40 agonist ivuxolimab in advanced cancers. Here immunoSEQ multiplex PCR was the method, and the copy in TCRdb shows in-frame clones only, minus some. The sample holds more than 30,000 clones, about 85% seen once. This sample comprised CD4+ or CD8+ T cells sorted from blood, obtained in a trial of the OX40 agonist ivuxolimab. Every receptor here comes from an adult with an advanced solid tumor such as melanoma, head and neck, liver or kidney cancer.

This clone came up once. The CDR3 spells CASSLETLYQETQYF. The CDR3 coding sequence is TGTGCCAGCAGCTTAGAAACTTTGTACCAAGAGACCCAGTACTTC. The rearrangement joins TRBV7-9 to TRBJ2-5; no firm D call. Per the germline V gene, CDR1 is SEHNR and CDR2 is FQNEAQ (reference sequence). Trimming removed 1 base from V and 0 bases from J, with 9 bases in between. The CDR3 runs to 15 residues.

The chain combines TRBV11-2 with TRBJ2-1; D gene uncertain. The CDR3 contains 13 residues. CDR1 SGHAT and CDR2 FQNNGV come from the germline V gene. Trimming cost V 2 bases and J 7 bases, with 9 bases left between them. CDR3 DNA: TGTGCCAGCAGCTTAATGGTAGGGAATGAGCAGTTCTTC. Translation: CASSLMVGNEQFF.

The chain employs TRBV2 and TRBJ1-5; maybe TRBD1 (6 bases). The CDR3 totals 17 residues. Germline loops: CDR1 SNHLY, CDR2 FYNNEI. V was cut by 6 bases and J by 0 bases, with 18 bases left in between. This CDR3 is CASRPDRTRDSNQPQHF. The CDR3 DNA reads as TGTGCCAGCAGACCCGACAGGACGCGGGATAGCAATCAGCCCCAGCATTTT. The variable domain in full, with the rest retrieved from reference TRBV2 and TRBJ1-5, is EPEVTQTPSHQVTQMGQEVILRCVPISNHLYFYWYRQILGQKVEFLVSFYNNEISEKSEIFDDQFSVERPDGSNFTLKIRSTKLEDSAMYFCASRPDRTRDSNQPQHFGDGTRLSIL.

The chain uses TRBV5-1 and TRBJ2-5, with a possible D match to TRBD2 (6 bases). This CDR3 region has 13 residues. Germline V gives CDR1 SGHRS, CDR2 YFSETQ. The V end was cut by 4 bases, the J end by 7 bases, with 14 bases between. The CDR3 sequence is CASSGTFKGTQYF. CDR3 DNA sequence: TGCGCCAGCAGCGGGACTTTTAAAGGGACCCAGTACTTC.

The chain combines TRBV23-1 with TRBJ2-2, with a possible D match to TRBD2 (6 bases). TRBV23-1 is placed among ORFs of uncertain function. CDR3 length equals 15 residues. V lost 0 bases to trimming and J lost 4 bases, with 9 bases between them. Here the CDR3 reads CASSQSRAGTGELFF. Here the CDR3 DNA reads TGCGCCAGCAGTCAATCAAGAGCGGGCACCGGGGAGCTGTTTTTT.

V is TRBV7-6 and J is TRBJ2-3; 7 nucleotides agree with TRBD2. CDR3 length equals 17 residues. Germline assignment: CDR1 SGHVS and CDR2 FNYEAQ. V was clipped by 5 bases and J by 2 bases; unmatched bases: 13. CDR3 DNA sequence: TGTGCCAGCAGCCCTCGGCGGGAGCAACTAGACACAGATACGCAGTATTTT. Its translation is CASSPRREQLDTDTQYF.

This clone was seen more than once but under ten times. This sequence joins TRBV18 and TRBJ2-1; the D gene could be TRBD1 or TRBD2 (6 bases each). In germline, CDR1 is KGHSH, CDR2 LQKENI. CDR3 length: 17 amino acids. V lost 3 bases and J lost 4, with 19 bases in between. The CDR3 region is CASSPRIQGRRYNEQFF. CDR3 in DNA: TGTGCCAGCTCACCGAGGATCCAGGGGAGGCGTTACAATGAGCAGTTCTTC. Combining the CDR3 with reference TRBV18 and TRBJ2-1 gives the whole variable domain NAGVMQNPRHLVRRRGQEARLRCSPMKGHSHVYWYRQLPEEGLKFMVYLQKENIIDESGMPKERFSAEFPKEGPSILRIQQVVRGDSAAYFCASSPRIQGRRYNEQFFGPGTRLTVL.

The genes are TRBV7-2 and TRBJ2-3, with D maybe TRBD1 (6 bases). The V end lost 6 bases, the J end lost 0 bases, and 13 bases lay between the germline ends. Looked up from germline, CDR1 is SGHTA and CDR2 is FQGNSA. The CDR3 is made up of 15 amino acids. CDR3 nucleotides: TGTGCCAGCAGACAAGGGGGTTCGAGCACAGATACGCAGTATTTT. It specifies CASRQGGSSTDTQYF.

The chain couples TRBV18 to TRBJ1-5; TRBD1 matches 7 bases. Germline CDR1 KGHSH, CDR2 LQKENI. The CDR3 is 13 residues long. The junction had 5 bases not matched to a gene; V was cut back by 7 bases and J by 5 bases. The CDR3 loop reads CASLGDRDQPQHF. DNA of the CDR3: TGTGCCAGCTTGGGGGACAGAGATCAGCCCCAGCATTTT.